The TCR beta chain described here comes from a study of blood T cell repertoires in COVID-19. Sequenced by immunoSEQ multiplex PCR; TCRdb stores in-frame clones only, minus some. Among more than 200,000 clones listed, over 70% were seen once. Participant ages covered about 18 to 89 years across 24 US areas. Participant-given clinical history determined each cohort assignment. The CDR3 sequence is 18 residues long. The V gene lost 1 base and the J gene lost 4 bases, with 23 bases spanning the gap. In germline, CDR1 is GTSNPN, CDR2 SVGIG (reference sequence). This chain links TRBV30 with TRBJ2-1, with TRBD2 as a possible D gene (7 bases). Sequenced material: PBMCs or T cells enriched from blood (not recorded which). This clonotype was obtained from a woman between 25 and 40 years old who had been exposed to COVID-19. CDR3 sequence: CAWSGTGGTGLGYNEQFF. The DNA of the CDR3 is TGTGCCTGGAGTGGAACGGGAGGAACAGGGCTGGGGTACAATGAGCAGTTCTTC. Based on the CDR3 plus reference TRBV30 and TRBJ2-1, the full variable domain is SQTIHQWPATLVQPVGSPLSLECTVEGTSNPNLYWYRQAAGRGLQLLFYSVGIGQISSEVPQNLSASRPQDRQFILSSKKLLLSDSGFYLCAWSGTGGTGLGYNEQFFGPGTRLTVL.